These 27 T cell receptor beta chains came from one sample sequenced in a study of T cell changes during pregnancy in multiple sclerosis. Using immunoSEQ multiplex PCR, the repertoire was profiled, and TCRdb retains in-frame clones only, with some absent. The sample carries about 110,000 clones, about 94% recorded once. This material consisted of peripheral blood, taken in the third trimester of pregnancy. These receptors all stem from a female donor with multiple sclerosis, enrolled in a pregnancy study.

This chain links TRBV5-5 with TRBJ2-7; 7 positions match TRBD1. CDR1 and CDR2 from the germline V gene are SGHKS and YYEKEE (reference sequence). The V segment lost 3 bases and the J segment 3 bases; nucleotides outside the gene matches: 6. The CDR3 runs to 14 residues. This CDR3 is CASSSLTGIYEQYF. In DNA form, the CDR3 reads TGTGCCAGCAGCTCTTTGACAGGGATCTACGAGCAGTACTTC.

This chain links TRBV6-1 with TRBJ2-5, with 7 nucleotides matching TRBD1. With V trimmed by 5 bases and J by 3 bases, 9 bases remained unmatched. This CDR3 contains 15 residues. CDR1 and CDR2 (germline): MNHNS, SASEGT. The CDR3 DNA sequence: TGTGCCAGCAGTTGGTGGACAGGAGAGGAAGAGACCCAGTACTTC. Its protein is CASSWWTGEEETQYF.

The chain links TRBV7-2 to TRBJ2-5; TRBD1 aligns across 7 bases. In germline, CDR1 is SGHTA, CDR2 FQGNSA. The V gene end was trimmed by 1 base and the J gene end by 1 base; junction bases not matched to a gene: 3. The CDR3 is 15 residues long. CDR3: CASSLGPGGQETQYF. CDR3 sequence (DNA): TGTGCCAGCAGCTTAGGGCCAGGGGGCCAAGAGACCCAGTACTTC.

The chain has TRBV5-5 and TRBJ2-7, with 7 bases identical to TRBD2. The CDR3 has 15 amino acids. J lost 3 bases, V lost 1 base, and 7 bases had no gene match. Germline loops: CDR1 SGHKS, CDR2 YYEKEE (reference sequence). Here the CDR3 DNA reads TGTGCCAGCAGCTTGTTTGCGGGAGCAAACTACGAGCAGTACTTC. It is translated as CASSLFAGANYEQYF. Full variable domain (outside the CDR3, taken from reference TRBV5-5 and TRBJ2-7): DAGVTQSPTHLIKTRGQQVTLRCSPISGHKSVSWYQQVLGQGPQFIFQYYEKEERGRGNFPDRFSARQFPNYSSELNVNALLLGDSALYLCASSLFAGANYEQYFGPGTRLTVT.

The chain is built from TRBV7-8 and TRBJ1-5; unclear D gene. Germline CDR1 and CDR2: SGHVS and FQNEAQ. V lost 8 bases to trimming and J lost 4 bases, with 9 bases between them. CDR3 size: 12 residues. CDR3 in amino acids: CASGPGNQPQHF. As DNA, the CDR3 is TGTGCCAGCGGCCCGGGAAATCAGCCCCAGCATTTT.

The chain combines TRBV7-2 with TRBJ2-3; no clear D. CDR3 length: 13 amino acids. Trimming cost V 4 bases and J 0 bases, with 5 bases left between them. Germline V gives CDR1 SGHTA, CDR2 FQGNSA. The CDR3 DNA sequence: TGTGCCAGCAGCTCCCCTAGCACAGATACGCAGTATTTT. Residues: CASSSPSTDTQYF.

The chain carries TRBV28 and TRBJ2-3; D gene unclear. V lost 2 bases and J 11 bases, leaving 11 bases between the germline ends. The germline V gene has CDR1 MDHEN and CDR2 SYDVKM. This CDR3 spans 12 amino acids. The CDR3 nucleotides are TGTGCCAGCAGTTTAGGGCCCTTGGAGCAGTATTTT. Its protein product is CASSLGPLEQYF. The full variable domain, rest sourced from reference TRBV28 and TRBJ2-3, is DVKVTQSSRYLVKRTGEKVFLECVQDMDHENMFWYRQDPGLGLRLIYFSYDVKMKEKGDIPEGYSVSREKKERFSLILESASTNQTSMYLCASSLGPLEQYFGPGTRLTVL.

This clone was seen only a few times. This chain links TRBV7-2 with TRBJ1-1; 9 bases agree with TRBD1. Losses at the gene ends were 1 base for V and 3 bases for J; bases not matched to a gene: 3. The CDR3 totals 15 residues. Germline V lookup: CDR1 SGHTA, CDR2 FQGNSA. The CDR3 spells CASSLEQGADTEAFF. CDR3 in DNA: TGTGCCAGCAGCTTAGAACAGGGGGCGGACACTGAAGCTTTCTTT. Variable domain in full (rest from reference TRBV7-2 and TRBJ1-1): GAGVSQSPSNKVTEKGKDVELRCDPISGHTALYWYRQSLGQGLEFLIYFQGNSAPDKSGLPSDRFSAERTGGSVSTLTIQRTQQEDSAVYLCASSLEQGADTEAFFGQGTRLTVV.

The chain joins TRBV5-1 to TRBJ1-3; 7 bases agree with TRBD1. Germline V gene sequence: CDR1 SGHRS, CDR2 YFSETQ. The V gene end was trimmed by 4 bases and the J gene end by 0 bases; junction bases not matched to a gene: 7. This CDR3 is 16 amino acids long. The CDR3 sequence: CASSAPGQSSGNTIYF. CDR3 in DNA: TGCGCCAGCAGCGCCCCGGGACAGTCCTCTGGAAACACCATATATTTT.

V is TRBV7-9 and J is TRBJ2-1, with D tentatively TRBD1 (5 bases). The V gene lost 8 bases and the J gene lost 0 bases, with 11 bases spanning the gap. Germline CDR1 reads SEHNR; CDR2 reads FQNEAQ (reference sequence). This CDR3 spans 14 amino acids. This CDR3 is CASPQGASYNEQFF. In DNA, the CDR3 is TGTGCCAGCCCTCAAGGGGCCTCCTACAATGAGCAGTTCTTC.

The V call is TRBV5-4, the J call TRBJ2-5, with 7 bases that match TRBD1. CDR1 is SGHNT and CDR2 is YYREEE in the germline V gene (reference sequence). J gave up 4 bases and V 4 bases, and 16 bases lay outside the gene matches. The CDR3 extends over 17 amino acids. The DNA of the CDR3 is TGTGCCAGCAGCCCGAACCCGGGCAGGGGGAGTGCAGAGACCCAGTACTTC. Residues: CASSPNPGRGSAETQYF.

The gene calls are TRBV7-2 and TRBJ2-7; possible D gene TRBD1, 6 bases. This CDR3 has 15 amino acids. V dropped 2 bases and J dropped 4 bases, with 15 bases sitting between them. The germline V gene encodes CDR1 SGHTA and CDR2 FQGNSA. As DNA, the CDR3 is TGTGCCAGCAGCTTAATTAACCAGGGGCAATACGAGCAGTACTTC. Translating it yields CASSLINQGQYEQYF. Full variable domain (remainder filled in from reference TRBV7-2 and TRBJ2-7): GAGVSQSPSNKVTEKGKDVELRCDPISGHTALYWYRQSLGQGLEFLIYFQGNSAPDKSGLPSDRFSAERTGGSVSTLTIQRTQQEDSAVYLCASSLINQGQYEQYFGPGTRLTVT.

This clone was picked up many times. The rearrangement links TRBV19 to TRBJ1-5; 10 bases map to TRBD1. The CDR3 consists of 16 residues. After removal of 3 bases from V and 4 bases from J, the junction contained 6 bases not matched to a gene. From germline, CDR1 is LNHDA and CDR2 SQIVND (reference sequence). CDR3 in DNA: TGTGCCAGTAGTATCCGGGGACAGGGGAGAAATCAGCCCCAGCATTTT. This gives the protein CASSIRGQGRNQPQHF.

The chain recombines TRBV5-1 with TRBJ2-3, with D perhaps TRBD2 (6 bases). Germline CDR1 reads SGHRS; CDR2 reads YFSETQ. Trimming cost V 3 bases and J 1 base, with 12 bases left between them. CDR3 size: 15 residues. This chain's CDR3 is CASSYGTLGTDTQYF. CDR3 nucleotide sequence: TGCGCCAGCAGCTACGGGACTCTGGGCACAGATACGCAGTATTTT.

The chain employs TRBV14 and TRBJ1-1; D remains unclear. CDR1 is SGHDN and CDR2 is FVKESK in the germline V gene. The V end was cut by 5 bases, the J end by 1 base, with 11 bases between. CDR3 size: 14 residues. The CDR3 DNA follows: TGTGCCAGCAGCTATGGACTGCCGAACACTGAAGCTTTCTTT. Amino acid sequence: CASSYGLPNTEAFF.

The chain links TRBV5-1 to TRBJ2-7; D perhaps matches TRBD1 (6 bases). CDR1 and CDR2 from the germline V gene are SGHRS and YFSETQ. Between the trimmed V and J ends, which lost 7 bases and 2 bases, there was a span of 13 bases. This CDR3 comprises 13 residues. The CDR3 DNA reads as TGCGCCAGCGGGGACATTGCTACCTACGAGCAGTACTTC. It codes for CASGDIATYEQYF. Together with reference TRBV5-1 and TRBJ2-7, the CDR3 gives the full variable domain: KAGVTQTPRYLIKTRGQQVTLSCSPISGHRSVSWYQQTPGQGLQFLFEYFSETQRNKGNFPGRFSGRQFSNSRSEMNVSTLELGDSALYLCASGDIATYEQYFGPGTRLTVT.

The genes are TRBV18 and TRBJ1-2; D not certain. This CDR3 contains 16 residues. The germline CDR1 and CDR2 sequences are KGHSH and LQKENI. The germline V and J ends were trimmed by 2 bases and 4 bases, with 17 bases remaining between them. The CDR3 coding sequence is TGTGCCAGCTCACCAGGAGGAGAGGGAGCCTTCTATGGCTACACCTTC. This sequence encodes CASSPGGEGAFYGYTF. Together with reference TRBV18 and TRBJ1-2, the CDR3 gives the full variable domain: NAGVMQNPRHLVRRRGQEARLRCSPMKGHSHVYWYRQLPEEGLKFMVYLQKENIIDESGMPKERFSAEFPKEGPSILRIQQVVRGDSAAYFCASSPGGEGAFYGYTFGSGTRLTVV.

V is TRBV6-6 and J is TRBJ2-2; 9 nucleotides line up with TRBD1. This CDR3 spans 15 amino acids. Germline V CDR1 and CDR2: MNHNY, SVGAGI (reference sequence). Trimming removed 4 bases from V and 4 bases from J; junction bases left unmatched: 4. The CDR3 nucleotides are TGTGCCAGCAGTTCCTACAGGGGGCGCACCGGGGAGCTGTTTTTT. This codes for CASSSYRGRTGELFF.

The rearrangement uses TRBV27 and TRBJ2-1; D perhaps matches TRBD1 (6 bases). Germline V gene lookup returns CDR1 MNHEY and CDR2 SMNVEV (reference sequence). Deletions cut 7 bases from V and 9 bases from J, with 25 bases between. The CDR3 length is 16 residues. This chain's CDR3 is CASTLITPQGISEQFF. The CDR3 region has the DNA TGTGCCAGCACCCTTATAACCCCACAGGGAATCAGTGAGCAGTTCTTC.

CDR3 bases: TGTGCCAGCAGCATGAAGGACAGGGCTAACTATGGCTACACCTTC. Its translation is CASSMKDRANYGYTF. The chain recombines TRBV9 with TRBJ1-2, with 8 bases lining up with TRBD1. Trimming at V came to 4 bases and at J to 0 bases, leaving 5 bases not matched to a gene. Germline V gives CDR1 SGDLS, CDR2 YYNGEE. This CDR3 has 15 amino acids.

J is TRBJ1-5 and V is TRBV6-5; perhaps TRBD1 as D (5 bases). Germline V gives CDR1 MNHEY, CDR2 SVGAGI. Trimming took 2 bases from V and 6 from J, leaving 8 bases between them. CDR3 length: 13 amino acids. CDR3 amino acids: CASSYGGGQPQHF. In DNA, the CDR3 is TGTGCCAGCAGTTACGGGGGAGGTCAGCCCCAGCATTTT.

This clone came up once. The genes are TRBV4-1 and TRBJ2-3, with 11 bases identical to TRBD2. Trimming removed 1 base from V and 3 bases from J; junction bases left unmatched: 9. Germline assignment: CDR1 MGHRA and CDR2 YSYEKL. This CDR3 is built from 18 residues. CDR3 in amino acids: CASSQGTSGRRGTDTQYF. The CDR3, as DNA: TGCGCCAGCAGCCAAGGTACTAGCGGGAGAAGGGGGACAGATACGCAGTATTTT.

J is TRBJ2-3 and V is TRBV19; a possible D gene is TRBD1 (5 bases). Germline-derived CDR1 and CDR2 are LNHDA and SQIVND (reference sequence). The CDR3 contains 13 residues. V lost 7 bases, J lost 2 bases, and 10 bases lay in between. The CDR3 DNA reads as TGTGCCAGTAAGGGGCGGAACACAGATACGCAGTATTTT. This gives the protein CASKGRNTDTQYF.

V usage is TRBV5-6 and J usage is TRBJ2-2; D is possibly TRBD2 (5 bases). Germline loops: CDR1 SGHDT, CDR2 YYEEEE. CDR3 length: 14 residues. V gave up 2 bases and J gave up 4 bases, with 9 bases separating them. CDR3 sequence: CASSFGIPTGELFF. CDR3 nucleotide sequence: TGTGCCAGCAGCTTCGGGATCCCCACCGGGGAGCTGTTTTTT.

The V call is TRBV5-4, the J call TRBJ2-6; D gene ambiguous. Trimming left V 2 bases short and J 3 bases short, with 6 bases between. The CDR3 extends over 14 amino acids. The germline V gene has CDR1 SGHNT and CDR2 YYREEE (reference sequence). Here the CDR3 DNA reads TGTGCCAGCAGCTTTGCCGGTGGGGCCAACGTCCTGACTTTC. Protein product: CASSFAGGANVLTF.

The V call is TRBV7-8, the J call TRBJ2-1; maybe TRBD2 (5 bases). Trimming stripped 5 bases from V and 3 bases from J, with 11 bases between. CDR3 length: 14 residues. Germline lookup yields CDR1 SGHVS and CDR2 FQNEAQ. This chain's CDR3 is CASSPTAGYNEQFF. In DNA, the CDR3 is TGTGCCAGCAGCCCCACGGCGGGCTACAATGAGCAGTTCTTC.

The chain is built from TRBV2 and TRBJ2-7; possibly TRBD1 for D (5 bases). Trimming removed 3 bases from V and 6 bases from J, with 9 bases in between. The germline gives CDR1 SNHLY, CDR2 FYNNEI. The CDR3 contains 12 residues. CDR3 coding DNA: TGTGCCAGCAGTGAGGTAGGGGTCGAGCAGTACTTC. Encoded protein: CASSEVGVEQYF.